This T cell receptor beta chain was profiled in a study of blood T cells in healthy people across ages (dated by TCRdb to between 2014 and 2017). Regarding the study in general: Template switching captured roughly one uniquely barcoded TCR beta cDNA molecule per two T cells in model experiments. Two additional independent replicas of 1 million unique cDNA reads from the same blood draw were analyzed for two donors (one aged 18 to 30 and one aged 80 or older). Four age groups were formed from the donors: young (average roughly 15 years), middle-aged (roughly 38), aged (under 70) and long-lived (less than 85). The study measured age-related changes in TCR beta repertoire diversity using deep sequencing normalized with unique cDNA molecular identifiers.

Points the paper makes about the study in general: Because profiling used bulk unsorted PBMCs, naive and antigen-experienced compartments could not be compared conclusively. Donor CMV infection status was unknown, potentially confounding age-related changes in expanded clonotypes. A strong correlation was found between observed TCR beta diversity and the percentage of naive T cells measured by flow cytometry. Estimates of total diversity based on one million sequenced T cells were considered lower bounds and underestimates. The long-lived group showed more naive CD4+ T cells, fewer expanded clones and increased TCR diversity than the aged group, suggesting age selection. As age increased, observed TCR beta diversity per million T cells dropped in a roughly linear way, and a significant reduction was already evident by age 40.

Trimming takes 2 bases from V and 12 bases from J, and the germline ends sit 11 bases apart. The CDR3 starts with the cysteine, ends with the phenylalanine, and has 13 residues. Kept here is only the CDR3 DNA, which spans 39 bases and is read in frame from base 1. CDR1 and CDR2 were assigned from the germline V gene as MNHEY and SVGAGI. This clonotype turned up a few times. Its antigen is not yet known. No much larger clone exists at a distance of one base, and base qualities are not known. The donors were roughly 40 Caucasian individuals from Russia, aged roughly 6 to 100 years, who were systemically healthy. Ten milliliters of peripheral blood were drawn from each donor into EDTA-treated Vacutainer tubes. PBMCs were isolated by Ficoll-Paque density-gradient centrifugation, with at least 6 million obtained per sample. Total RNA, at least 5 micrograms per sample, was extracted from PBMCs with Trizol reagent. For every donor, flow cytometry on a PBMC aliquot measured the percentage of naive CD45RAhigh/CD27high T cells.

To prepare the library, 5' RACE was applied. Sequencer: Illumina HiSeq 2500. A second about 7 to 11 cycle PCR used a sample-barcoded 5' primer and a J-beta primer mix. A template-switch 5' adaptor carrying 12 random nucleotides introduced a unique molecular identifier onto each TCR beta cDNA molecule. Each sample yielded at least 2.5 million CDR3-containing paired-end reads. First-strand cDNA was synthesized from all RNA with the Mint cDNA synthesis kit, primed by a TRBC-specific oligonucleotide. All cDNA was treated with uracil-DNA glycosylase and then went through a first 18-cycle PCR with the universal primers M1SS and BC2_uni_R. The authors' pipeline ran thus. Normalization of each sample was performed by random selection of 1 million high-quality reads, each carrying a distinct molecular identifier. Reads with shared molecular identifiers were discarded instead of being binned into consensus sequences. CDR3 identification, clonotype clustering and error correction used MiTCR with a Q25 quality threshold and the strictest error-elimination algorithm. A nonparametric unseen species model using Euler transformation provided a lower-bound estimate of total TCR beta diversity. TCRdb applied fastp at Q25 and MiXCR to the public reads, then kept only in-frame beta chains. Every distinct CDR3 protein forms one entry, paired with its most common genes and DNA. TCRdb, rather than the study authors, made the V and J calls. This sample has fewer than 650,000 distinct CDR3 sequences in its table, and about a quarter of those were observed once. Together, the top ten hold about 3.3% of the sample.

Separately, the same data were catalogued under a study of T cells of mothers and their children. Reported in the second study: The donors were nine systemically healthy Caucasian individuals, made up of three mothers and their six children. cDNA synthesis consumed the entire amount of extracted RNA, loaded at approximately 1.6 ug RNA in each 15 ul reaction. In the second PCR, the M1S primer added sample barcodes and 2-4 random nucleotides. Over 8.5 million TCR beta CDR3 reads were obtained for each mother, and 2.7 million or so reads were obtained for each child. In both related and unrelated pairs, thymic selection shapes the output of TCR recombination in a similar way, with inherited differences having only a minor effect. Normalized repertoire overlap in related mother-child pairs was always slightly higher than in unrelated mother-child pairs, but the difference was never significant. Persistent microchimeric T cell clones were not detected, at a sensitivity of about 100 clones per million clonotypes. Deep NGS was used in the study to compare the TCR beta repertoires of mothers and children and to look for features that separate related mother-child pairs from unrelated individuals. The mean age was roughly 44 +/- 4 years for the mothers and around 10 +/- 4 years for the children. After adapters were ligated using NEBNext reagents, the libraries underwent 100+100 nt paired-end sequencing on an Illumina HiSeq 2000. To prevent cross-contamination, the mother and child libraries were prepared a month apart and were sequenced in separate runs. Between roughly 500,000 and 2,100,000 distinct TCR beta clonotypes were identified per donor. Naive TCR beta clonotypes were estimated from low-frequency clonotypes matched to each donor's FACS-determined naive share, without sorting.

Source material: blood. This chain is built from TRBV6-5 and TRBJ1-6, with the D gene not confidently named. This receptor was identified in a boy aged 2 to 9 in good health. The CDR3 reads CASSYRSYGPLHF. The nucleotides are TGTGCCAGCAGTTACCGCAGTTATGGACCCCTCCACTTT.